This TCR beta chain was sequenced during a study of blood T cell repertoires in COVID-19. Study overall: Donors in the United States, Italy and Spain gave samples during acute or convalescent COVID-19. The analysed material was cDNA or gDNA that came from T cells, B-cell-depleted T cells, or PBMCs.

Trimming cost V 6 bases and J 4 bases, with 9 bases left between them. CDR3 length equals 13 residues. In germline, CDR1 is MNHEY, CDR2 SVGAGI. In the source study's methods: Quantification of nucleated cells was approximated via reference gene primer amplification. Here immunoSEQ multiplex PCR was the method, and the copy in TCRdb shows in-frame clones only, minus some. V and J calls and clone size follow that table, whereas D and trimming were derived from the DNA. The data hold 63,000 or so clones, with roughly 80% observed a single time. V usage is TRBV6-5 and J usage is TRBJ1-4; D not certain. The receptor was isolated from a human donor in a cohort sampled during active COVID-19. The sequencing sample was made of peripheral blood. The CDR3 DNA follows: TGTGCCAGCAGGGTCAGTTATAATGAAAAACTGTTTTTT. Residues: CASRVSYNEKLFF.